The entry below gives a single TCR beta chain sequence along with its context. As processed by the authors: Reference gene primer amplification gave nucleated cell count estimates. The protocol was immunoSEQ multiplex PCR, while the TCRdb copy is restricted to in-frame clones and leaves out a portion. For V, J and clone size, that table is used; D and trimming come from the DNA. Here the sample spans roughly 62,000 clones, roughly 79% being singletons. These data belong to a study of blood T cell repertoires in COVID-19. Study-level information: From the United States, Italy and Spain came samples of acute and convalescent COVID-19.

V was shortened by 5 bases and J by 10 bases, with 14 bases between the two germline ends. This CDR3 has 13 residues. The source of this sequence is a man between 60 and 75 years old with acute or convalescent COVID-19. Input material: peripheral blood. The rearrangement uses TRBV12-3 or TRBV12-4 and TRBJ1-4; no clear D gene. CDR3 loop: CASSRQEEGKLFF. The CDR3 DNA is TGTGCCAGCAGTCGTCAAGAGGAAGGAAAACTGTTTTTT.